This T cell receptor beta chain is from a study of technical replicates of blood from several donors. Some clones are missing from TCRdb's copy, which holds only in-frame ones; the method was immunoSEQ multiplex PCR. The table includes under 85,000 clones, 85% to 95% detected once. Sequencing was done on a sample of T cells isolated from PBMCs. The origin of this receptor is a human donor in good health.

CDR3 DNA: TGCAGTGCTGACCCAGGAACTGAAGCTTTCTTT. It translates to CSADPGTEAFF. V and J are TRBV20-1 and TRBJ1-1; D gene unclear. Between the trimmed V and J ends, which lost 5 bases and 5 bases, there was a span of 9 bases. CDR3 length equals 11 residues. Per the germline V gene, CDR1 is DFQATT and CDR2 is SNEGSKA (reference sequence).